A single T cell receptor beta chain is shown here with its context. Authors' analysis steps: Reference gene primer amplification in the assay estimated nucleated cell counts. Clones were sequenced by immunoSEQ multiplex PCR, and TCRdb holds only the in-frame ones, with some missing. The D gene and trimming were derived from the DNA, and the V and J assignments and clone size from that table. In the table there are 160,000 or so clones, about 92% of which are singletons. The record originates from a study of blood T cell repertoires in COVID-19. Study context: Acute and convalescent COVID-19 samples came from the United States, Italy and Spain.

Deletions cut 5 bases from V and 0 bases from J, with 12 bases between. This CDR3 has 15 amino acids. Per the germline V gene, CDR1 is SGHNT and CDR2 is YENEEA. This clonotype was sampled from a man aged 55 to 69 with active or convalescent COVID-19. The gene calls are TRBV11-3 and TRBJ2-3, with D possibly TRBD1 on 6 matching bases. Sequencing input: peripheral blood. CDR3 DNA: TGTGCCAGCAGCGCGCAGGGGTCCAGCACAGATACGCAGTATTTT. Translation: CASSAQGSSTDTQYF. The whole variable domain, remainder taken from reference TRBV11-3 and TRBJ2-3, is EAGVVQSPRYKIIEKKQPVAFWCNPISGHNTLYWYLQNLGQGPELLIRYENEEAVDDSQLPKDRFSAERLKGVDSTLKIQPAELGDSAVYLCASSAQGSSTDTQYFGPGTRLTVL.